This TCR beta chain was sequenced for a study of T cells in women clearing cervical HPV infection. Study summary: Controls gave blood once infection was undetectable; cases at lesion identification.

Worth noting for this clone: What it binds is not known. The read comes to an end 3 residues before the CDR3 does, leaving the germline J gene to fill in the end.

Repertoires were generated with immunoSEQ multiplex PCR, while TCRdb's copy carries only in-frame clones and drops some. This sample's table has around 39,000 clones. The ends lost 1 base at V and 6 bases at J; junction bases unmatched: 4. Germline CDR1 and CDR2: SEHNR and FQNEAQ (reference sequence). The CDR3 length is 14 residues. General study points: Richness differences could reflect unmeasured T-cell content per sample.

The clonotype comes from a woman aged 18 to 75 with a cervical HPV16 infection that either progressed to CIN3+ or cleared (not recorded which). The chain is built from TRBV7-9 and TRBJ1-2; 8 nucleotides agree with TRBD1. What was sequenced was blood buffy coat. The CDR3 sequence: CASSLGQGMDGYTF. Incomplete CDR3 DNA: TGTGCCAGCAGCTTAGGACAGGGGATGGATGGC.